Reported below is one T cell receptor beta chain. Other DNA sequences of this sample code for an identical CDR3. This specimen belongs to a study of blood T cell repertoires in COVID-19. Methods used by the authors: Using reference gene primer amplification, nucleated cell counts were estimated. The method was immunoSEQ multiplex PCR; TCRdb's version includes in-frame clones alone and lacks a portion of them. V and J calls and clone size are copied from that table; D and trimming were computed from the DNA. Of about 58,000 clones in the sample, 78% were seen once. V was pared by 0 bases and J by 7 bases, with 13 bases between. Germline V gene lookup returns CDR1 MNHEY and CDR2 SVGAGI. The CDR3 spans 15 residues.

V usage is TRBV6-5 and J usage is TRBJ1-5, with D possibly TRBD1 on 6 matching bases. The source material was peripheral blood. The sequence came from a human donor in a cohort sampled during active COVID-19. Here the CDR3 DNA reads TGTGCCAGCAGTTACTCCTGGGGGCCGGGGCAGCCCCAGCATTTT. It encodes CASSYSWGPGQPQHF.